The 30 T cell receptor beta chains in this list originate from one sample, sequenced in a study of a mutant IDH1 vaccine in newly diagnosed glioma. The time point is: week 11, during vaccination. One vaccine dose held 300 ug of mutant IDH1 20-mer peptide and came with topical imiquimod. TCRdb's copy holds only in-frame clones and misses some; the assay was immunoSEQ multiplex PCR. Here the sample spans about 120,000 clones, 80% being singletons. The antigens of these receptors remain unknown. The specimen was PBMCs, collected from a glioma patient whose treatment included an IDH1 peptide vaccine. Source of these receptors: a middle-aged man with glioma.

The chain carries TRBV14 and TRBJ1-4; D not resolved. The germline V gene has CDR1 SGHDN and CDR2 FVKESK. This CDR3 has 14 amino acids. V lost 3 bases and J 7 bases, leaving 12 bases between the germline ends. The CDR3 reads CASSHRALGEKLFF. The CDR3 DNA reads as TGTGCCAGCAGCCATCGGGCGCTGGGTGAAAAACTGTTTTTT.

The chain carries TRBV5-1 and TRBJ1-2; 8 bases are shared with TRBD1. The CDR3 extends over 16 amino acids. CDR1 SGHRS and CDR2 YFSETQ come from the germline V gene. V trimming: 0 bases; J trimming: 4 bases; junction bases outside the gene matches: 8. CDR3 sequence (DNA): TGCGCCAGCAGCTTGGGGACAGGGTTGGGAATCTATGGCTACACCTTC. This sequence encodes CASSLGTGLGIYGYTF.

This clone was found a few times. CDR3 sequence reads: CSVRIHNEQFF. For the CDR3, the DNA is TGCAGCGTTAGGATACACAATGAGCAGTTCTTC. V is TRBV29-1 and J is TRBJ2-1; no clear D. Trimming took 5 bases from V and 5 from J, leaving 7 bases between them. Germline CDR1 reads SQVTM; CDR2 reads ANQGSEA. This CDR3 comprises 11 residues.

This clone has more than one count but fewer than ten. The J gene is TRBJ1-4, the V gene TRBV28; D gene ambiguous. V lost 6 bases and J lost 4, with 12 bases in between. Per germline, CDR1 MDHEN and CDR2 SYDVKM. There are 14 residues in the CDR3. The CDR3 nucleotides are TGTGCCAGCAGGTCCCTTGGGGTTAATGAAAAACTGTTTTTT. It yields the protein CASRSLGVNEKLFF. Full variable domain (remainder filled in from reference TRBV28 and TRBJ1-4): DVKVTQSSRYLVKRTGEKVFLECVQDMDHENMFWYRQDPGLGLRLIYFSYDVKMKEKGDIPEGYSVSREKKERFSLILESASTNQTSMYLCASRSLGVNEKLFFGSGTQLSVL.

This clone occurred a few times. The V call is TRBV29-1, the J call TRBJ1-1; 7 bases fit TRBD1. V trimming: 7 bases; J trimming: 3 bases; junction bases outside the gene matches: 5. The CDR3 runs to 12 residues. The germline V gene encodes CDR1 SQVTM and CDR2 ANQGSEA. Here the CDR3 reads CSAETGDTEAFF. The CDR3 nucleotides read TGCAGCGCCGAAACAGGGGACACTGAAGCTTTCTTT.

The rearrangement joins TRBV10-3 to TRBJ2-3; 7 bases align to TRBD2. There are 14 residues in the CDR3. Germline V CDR1 and CDR2: ENHRY, SYGVKD. V lost 6 bases, J lost 0 bases, and 3 bases stayed unmatched. The CDR3 region is CAISRSGSTDTQYF. Written as DNA, the CDR3 is TGTGCCATCAGCCGTAGCGGGAGCACAGATACGCAGTATTTT.

This chain connects TRBV7-9 to TRBJ2-1; 13 nucleotides agree with TRBD2. The CDR3 loop spans 15 amino acids. The V gene's germline CDR1 is SEHNR and CDR2 FQNEAQ (reference sequence). The V gene end was trimmed by 5 bases and the J gene end by 7 bases; junction bases not matched to a gene: 5. This chain's CDR3 is CASSTLAGGSNEQFF. The CDR3 nucleotides read TGTGCCAGCAGCACACTAGCGGGAGGGAGTAATGAGCAGTTCTTC.

This clone was counted a few times. This chain links TRBV7-8 with TRBJ2-2; 8 nucleotides align to TRBD1. The CDR3 length is 16 residues. Losses at the gene ends were 5 bases for V and 1 base for J; bases not matched to a gene: 6. Germline assignment: CDR1 SGHVS and CDR2 FQNEAQ. The CDR3 loop is CASSMGQALNTGELFF. The CDR3 nucleotides are TGTGCCAGCAGCATGGGACAGGCTTTGAACACCGGGGAGCTGTTTTTT.

V usage is TRBV9 and J usage is TRBJ1-1; TRBD1 matches at 12 bases. The CDR3 is 15 residues long. V was pared by 5 bases and J by 1 base, with 3 bases of the junction left unmatched. Germline CDR1 reads SGDLS; CDR2 reads YYNGEE. The DNA of the CDR3 is TGTGCCAGCAGTCTGGGACAGGGGGCGAACACTGAAGCTTTCTTT. This gives the protein CASSLGQGANTEAFF.

The chain combines TRBV7-9 with TRBJ2-1; 12 bases map to TRBD2. The CDR3 consists of 14 residues. The V gene's germline CDR1 is SEHNR and CDR2 FQNEAQ (reference sequence). The V and J ends lost 5 bases and 8 bases, in that order; junction bases with no gene match: 4. As DNA, the CDR3 is TGTGCCAGCAGCCCGCGACTAGCGGGAGATGAGCAGTTCTTC. The encoded protein is CASSPRLAGDEQFF.

This clone was detected only a few times. The CDR3 nucleotides are TGTGCCAGCAGCCCGGGACTAGTGGACACCGGGGAGCTGTTTTTT. Residues: CASSPGLVDTGELFF. The gene calls are TRBV7-2 and TRBJ2-2, with 8 bases identical to TRBD2. The CDR3 runs 15 residues. V shed 5 bases and J 3 bases; nucleotides not matched to a gene: 5. Germline V gives CDR1 SGHTA, CDR2 FQGNSA.

This clone has more than one count but fewer than ten. One end of the junction varies from germline; a read error may be responsible. This chain connects TRBV7-7 to TRBJ2-5, with D perhaps given as TRBD1 or TRBD2 (5 bases each). Germline CDR1 is SSHAT and CDR2 is FNYEAQ (reference sequence). The CDR3 spans 15 residues. Here the CDR3 DNA reads TGTGCTAGCAGCTTATCGGGGACGGCTCAAGAGACCCAGTACTTC. This encodes CASSLSGTAQETQYF.

The chain couples TRBV6-5 to TRBJ1-5; 9 nucleotides align to TRBD1. The V segment lost 6 bases and the J segment 2 bases; nucleotides outside the gene matches: 5. This CDR3 contains 15 residues. Per the germline V gene, CDR1 is MNHEY and CDR2 is SVGAGI. The DNA for the CDR3 is TGTGCCAGCAGCCGGACAGGGGTAGGCAATCAGCCCCAGCATTTT. It yields the protein CASSRTGVGNQPQHF.

This clone has a single count. The V call is TRBV19, the J call TRBJ1-2, with D unclear. CDR1 and CDR2 from the germline V gene are LNHDA and SQIVND (reference sequence). CDR3 length: 15 residues. Trimming left V 7 bases short and J 4 bases short, with 19 bases between. DNA for the CDR3: TGTGCCAGTACCCCTCCAAATGGATTCTTCTATGGCTACACCTTC. Protein: CASTPPNGFFYGYTF. Full variable domain (remainder filled in from reference TRBV19 and TRBJ1-2): DGGITQSPKYLFRKEGQNVTLSCEQNLNHDAMYWYRQDPGQGLRLIYYSQIVNDFQKGDIAEGYSVSREKKESFPLTVTSAQKNPTAFYLCASTPPNGFFYGYTFGSGTRLTVV.

The gene calls are TRBV5-1 and TRBJ2-7; maybe TRBD1 (5 bases). This CDR3 is built from 15 residues. The germline gives CDR1 SGHRS, CDR2 YFSETQ. The V and J ends lost 1 base and 5 bases respectively, with 16 bases between them. The CDR3 coding sequence is TGCGCCAGCAGCTTGCAGGGCTCGGGTCTCGACGAGCAGTACTTC. It specifies CASSLQGSGLDEQYF. The entire variable domain, with the rest obtained from reference TRBV5-1 and TRBJ2-7, is as follows: KAGVTQTPRYLIKTRGQQVTLSCSPISGHRSVSWYQQTPGQGLQFLFEYFSETQRNKGNFPGRFSGRQFSNSRSEMNVSTLELGDSALYLCASSLQGSGLDEQYFGPGTRLTVT.

The rearrangement joins TRBV6-5 to TRBJ2-1; TRBD1 matches 9 bases. The CDR3 contains 16 residues. V shed 4 bases, J shed 9 bases, and the junction held 13 bases outside the gene matches. Germline V gives CDR1 MNHEY, CDR2 SVGAGI. The CDR3 protein is CASSLRDREGRGEQFF. Here the CDR3 DNA reads TGTGCCAGCAGTTTGAGGGACAGGGAAGGGAGGGGTGAGCAGTTCTTC.

This clone was detected once. V gene TRBV19 combines with J gene TRBJ2-7; 8 positions match TRBD2. Germline V gene sequence: CDR1 LNHDA, CDR2 SQIVND (reference sequence). V lost 6 bases, J lost 3 bases, and 4 bases stayed unmatched. This CDR3 has 13 residues. CDR3 protein: CASSEAGDYEQYF. DNA for the CDR3: TGTGCCAGTAGCGAAGCGGGAGACTACGAGCAGTACTTC.

The V and J genes are TRBV5-8 and TRBJ1-3; D unclear. Germline-derived CDR1 and CDR2 are SGHTS and YDEGEE. The CDR3 consists of 14 residues. V was clipped by 4 bases and J by 5 bases, with 13 bases between them. For the CDR3, the DNA is TGTGCCAGCAGCCGAGCCCCGTCGCGAAACACCATATATTTT. This gives the protein CASSRAPSRNTIYF.

This sequence joins TRBV7-2 and TRBJ1-4; D not resolved. The CDR3 runs 18 residues. The germline CDR1 and CDR2 sequences are SGHTA and FQGNSA. V shed 4 bases and J shed 2 bases, with 20 bases lying between them. The CDR3 region is CASSSGPPTPYTNEKLFF. CDR3 nucleotides: TGTGCCAGCAGCTCAGGCCCACCGACACCCTATACTAATGAAAAACTGTTTTTT.

The chain has TRBV5-1 and TRBJ2-5, with D possibly matching TRBD1 (5 bases). CDR1 and CDR2 from the germline V gene are SGHRS and YFSETQ. V lost 4 bases to trimming and J lost 1 base, with 17 bases between them. This CDR3 has 16 residues. CDR3 sequence reads: CASSPFRALTQETQYF. CDR3 in DNA: TGCGCCAGCAGCCCCTTCAGGGCTCTAACCCAAGAGACCCAGTACTTC.

The CDR3 region is CASSYVLQNGYTF. CDR3 in DNA: TGTGCCAGCAGTTACGTGCTACAGAATGGCTACACCTTC. The chain carries TRBV6-5 and TRBJ1-2; the D is unclear. Between the trimmed V and J ends, which lost 2 bases and 6 bases, there was a span of 10 bases. The germline V gene has CDR1 MNHEY and CDR2 SVGAGI. CDR3 length: 13 residues.

The chain joins TRBV11-2 to TRBJ2-1; D remains unclear. Germline lookup yields CDR1 SGHAT and CDR2 FQNNGV. Trimming removed 1 base at V and 2 bases at J, with 6 bases between. This CDR3 has 14 amino acids. The CDR3 is CASSLGSTYNEQFF. For the CDR3, the DNA is TGTGCCAGCAGCTTAGGGAGTACCTACAATGAGCAGTTCTTC.

In DNA, the CDR3 is TGTGCCACCAGCAGAGGGGGCAGGGGACAGGGGGATCAGCCCCAGCATTTT. This codes for CATSRGGRGQGDQPQHF. The genes are TRBV15 and TRBJ1-5; 11 positions agree with TRBD1. V dropped 1 base and J dropped 5; count of bases not matched to a gene: 7. Per germline, CDR1 LNHNV and CDR2 YYDKDF (reference sequence). The CDR3 totals 17 residues. Full variable domain (missing parts from reference TRBV15 and TRBJ1-5): DAMVIQNPRYQVTQFGKPVTLSCSQTLNHNVMYWYQQKSSQAPKLLFHYYDKDFNNEADTPDNFQSRRPNTSFCFLDIRSPGLGDTAMYLCATSRGGRGQGDQPQHFGDGTRLSIL.

The genes are TRBV10-2 and TRBJ2-2, with TRBD2 identical over 9 bases. V was pared by 7 bases and J by 8 bases, with 2 bases of the junction left unmatched. Germline assignment: CDR1 WSHSY and CDR2 SAAADI. There are 12 residues in the CDR3. Here the CDR3 reads CASTGLAGELFF. CDR3 coding DNA: TGCGCCAGCACTGGACTAGCGGGGGAGCTGTTTTTT.

The gene calls are TRBV12-5 and TRBJ2-7; D is perhaps TRBD2 (6 bases). This CDR3 has 12 amino acids. Germline CDR1 LGHNT, CDR2 FRNRAP. V shed 7 bases and J shed 7 bases, with 14 bases lying between them. The DNA for the CDR3 is TGTGCTAGTGCCGGGGGAACGAAGGAGCAGTACTTC. This gives the protein CASAGGTKEQYF.

The rearrangement links TRBV7-9 to TRBJ1-3; D is ambiguous. The CDR3 covers 12 residues. The germline CDR1 and CDR2 sequences are SEHNR and FQNEAQ (reference sequence). The V and J ends lost 5 bases and 10 bases respectively, with 12 bases between them. The CDR3 spells CASSAVGSTIYF. The CDR3 DNA follows: TGTGCCAGCAGCGCCGTAGGTAGTACCATATATTTT.

The V and J genes are TRBV11-2 and TRBJ2-7; D assignment may be TRBD1 or TRBD2 (5 bases each). Germline V gene data show CDR1 as SGHAT and CDR2 as FQNNGV. The CDR3 runs to 14 residues. Trimming removed 1 base from V and 4 bases from J, with 11 bases in between. CDR3: CASSLGGTKYEQYF. Here the CDR3 DNA reads TGTGCCAGCAGCTTAGGGGGGACGAAATACGAGCAGTACTTC. The variable domain in full, with the rest retrieved from reference TRBV11-2 and TRBJ2-7, is EAGVAQSPRYKIIEKRQSVAFWCNPISGHATLYWYQQILGQGPKLLIQFQNNGVVDDSQLPKDRFSAERLKGVDSTLKIQPAKLEDSAVYLCASSLGGTKYEQYFGPGTRLTVT.

The CDR3 nucleotides are TGTGCCAGCAGCCAAGATTGGCAGGGGGTGAGAGGCTACACCTTC. Translated: CASSQDWQGVRGYTF. The chain is built from TRBV4-2 and TRBJ1-2, with 7 bases lining up with TRBD1. The CDR3 has 15 residues. With V trimmed by 0 bases and J by 8 bases, 9 bases remained unmatched. CDR1 is LGHNA and CDR2 is YNFKEQ in the germline V gene.

As concerns this clone: One end of the junction fails to match germline, which may point to a read error. This chain links TRBV7-3 with TRBJ1-6, with D unresolved. CDR1 and CDR2 from the germline V gene are SGHTA and FQGTGA. The CDR3 is made up of 13 amino acids. CDR3 sequence: CASSLSWDSPLHF. CDR3 sequence (DNA): TGTGCCAGCAGTTTAAGCTGGGATTCACCCCTCCACTTT.

The chain couples TRBV30 to TRBJ1-6; TRBD1 might be the D (6 bases). Germline CDR1 is GTSNPN and CDR2 is SVGIG (reference sequence). V was pared by 0 bases and J by 7 bases, with 16 bases between. The CDR3 loop spans 16 amino acids. The CDR3 bases are TGTGCCTGGAGTGTACGGTCCGCGGACAGAAATTCACCCCTCCACTTT. This gives the protein CAWSVRSADRNSPLHF.